This entry features one T cell receptor (beta chain) sequence. This clone's antigen is unknown. Nothing much larger sits one base from this clone, and base qualities are not available. The cohort comprised fewer than 750 healthy bone marrow donors. Cohort members were all nominally healthy when sampled, although unrecorded immune exposures were likely present. The donor tested CMV seropositive, placing the donor among the approximately 290 seropositive members of the cohort. Each donor provided a peripheral blood sample, and peripheral blood mononuclear cells were used for TCR beta sequencing. The Qiagen DNeasy Blood Extraction Kit was used to extract genomic DNA from the blood cell samples. The record originates from a study of cytomegalovirus exposure and HLA in healthy donors listed by TCRdb under 2017. Concerning the study at large: An earlier analysis of some 620 of the donors reported around 280 Gb of sequence data and about 120 million unique TCR beta sequences obtained from about 200 million T cells. An early release that covered about 600 HLA-typed donors contained approximately 300 gigabases of sequencing data and about 93 million unique TCR sequences. Among the roughly 400 genotyped donors, around 81% belonged to the genetic ancestry cluster associated with self-reported Caucasian donors. The study aimed to test whether signatures of past pathogen exposure could be identified by cataloging public T cell receptors. The study profiled the T cell repertoires of 500 to 800 subjects by immunosequencing and related them to cytomegalovirus serostatus. In addition to the first cohort of around 670 subjects, a separate validation cohort of around 110 different subjects was used. High-throughput TCR immunosequencing, statistical association of individual TCRs with disease status, and machine learning were combined to predict cytomegalovirus infection status. In a later analysis, previously published TCR beta repertoires from 550 to 750 donors were re-analyzed and high-resolution HLA genotyping was added so that TCR occurrence patterns could be studied. The later analysis used no new phenotypic data to find candidate immune exposures, relying instead on TCR beta sequences and their occurrence across donors. In an earlier analysis of over 550 of the donors, high-throughput TCR beta sequencing was used to judge whether each TCR beta V gene segment behaved as functional or pseudogenic. Donor age, sex, ethnicity and CMV serostatus were compiled alongside the repertoire data. A later genetic analysis took genome-wide SNP genotypes for about three fifths of the 666 donors and used that subset as a discovery cohort. All discovery cohort repertoires had been generated on a single sequencing platform. Class I and class II HLA loci were covered by the typing at four-digit resolution. The number of donors typed differed by locus, with 629-630 for A, B, C, DRB1 and DQB1, roughly 520 for DQA1, over 600 for DPA1, and about 450 for DPB1. About 5 DR-DQ haplotypes were handled as single units for association and clustering, since linkage in the cohort was strong. Among 398 genotyped donors of the cohort, an average of around 240,000 unique TCR beta nucleotide sequences were sequenced per donor, about a sixth of them non-productive.

Library preparation employed the immunoSEQ multiplex PCR assay. The multiplex PCR relied on a mix of 60 forward primers for TCR Vbeta segments and 13 reverse primers for TCR Jbeta segments. The CDR3 region of rearranged TCR beta genes was amplified from genomic DNA by a multiplex PCR assay. The Illumina HiSeq System was used to sequence the amplified TCR beta libraries as 87-base-pair reads. The paper's processing steps were these. Across the roughly 600 repertoires, a later analysis counted some 81 million unique TCR beta chains, some 11 million of which were shared by at least two donors. Raw reads were error-corrected and collapsed into unique sequences by a nearest-neighbor algorithm in which closely related sequences were merged to remove PCR and sequencing errors. Alignment of CDR3 sequences to IMGT reference sequences was used to assign V, D and J gene segments. For a sequence to be retained, a match of at least six nucleotides to both a V gene segment and a J gene segment was required. Rearrangements were called productive when the CDR3 lacked stop codons and stayed in frame with V and J; all others were non-productive. CDR3 was defined by IMGT convention, running from the second conserved V-encoded cysteine to the conserved J-encoded phenylalanine. In an earlier analysis of more than 550 of the donors, sequences lacking an unambiguous match to a single V gene segment were excluded. An earlier analysis of around 600 of the donors classified V segments as functional when productive rearrangements were above 56.7% and as segregating when the standard deviation between donors was above 5%. A statistical classification framework was developed to diagnose cytomegalovirus status using the catalog of TCR beta chain sequences. In a later analysis, TCR nucleotide sequences were compared against IMGT/GENE-DB human TR gene sequences so that V and J genes could be assigned. A later analysis assigned CDR3 sequences and most-parsimonious VDJ recombination scenarios with the TCRdist pipeline. In a later analysis, each TCR beta chain was defined by its CDR3 amino acid sequence together with its V-gene family, and reads lacking a unique V-gene family were excluded. As a way to deal with suspected cross-contamination and a sequencing artifact, a later analysis dropped under 600 nucleotide sequences that were highly shared and had low generation probability. In a later analysis, a clonal expansion index for each public chain was calculated from normalized within-repertoire ranks of inferred template counts. A later analysis computed generation probabilities with a VDJ recombination model fitted to out-of-frame rearrangements, and checked the results against IGoR. In a later analysis, TCR-TCR, TCR-HLA and TCR-CMV co-occurrence was scored with hypergeometric tests, and a repertoire-size bias correction was applied to TCR pairs. In a later analysis, false discovery rates were estimated by permuting HLA or CMV assignments 20 times. In a later analysis, co-occurring TCRs were grouped using DBSCAN, and TCRdist sequence similarity was added for clustering within HLA-allele-positive subsets. Repertoires with fewer than 30,000 or more than 120,000 public chains, plus five repertoires with anomalous nucleotide sharing, were excluded from co-occurrence clustering. The source is immuneACCESS, and TCRdb retained only in-frame sequences with V and J called. Part of the clones is not carried over; for the studies checked, unresolved V genes explain less than half of this, and the remainder is unexplained. Clonal size and the V and J genes are those of that table, whereas D and trimming came from the DNA. The sample profile shows more than 75,000 clones; roughly 72% of them were found once. The top ten constitute over 8% of the sample.

Overall results and qualifications from the work: Linkage disequilibrium might explain the correlated functional status among segregating V segments, but an unknown experimental factor could not be ruled out. A later analysis associated around 16,000 TCR beta sequences with specific HLA alleles at a false discovery rate of 0.05. Only TCR beta chains were sequenced in this cohort, and the absence of alpha or paired-chain data limited detectable features. Several of the top co-occurrence clusters appeared to be linked to parvovirus B19, influenza, CMV and Epstein-Barr virus, according to a later analysis. Because some donors lacked HLA typing at each locus, the association tests relied only on the typed subset. Presence/absence analyses assumed roughly uniform sequencing depth across donors, an assumption that may not hold. A few of the identified cytomegalovirus-associated TCR beta chains were confirmed in vitro to be specific for cytomegalovirus antigens. The study gave a list of under 200 TCR beta chains associated with cytomegalovirus. The authors suggested that the approach could potentially be extended to other disease states and immunological phenotypes. In both the original and validation cohorts, the classifier was reported to diagnose cytomegalovirus status with high specificity and sensitivity. A further reported finding was that TCR beta sequences accurately predicted the HLA-A and HLA-B alleles for most subjects in the first cohort. CMV serostatus was the only immune exposure information available for the cohort. A later analysis found that most CMV-associated TCR beta chains appeared HLA-restricted, with HLA associations seemingly driven largely by CMV exposure. In a later analysis, HLA-associated TCR beta chains were found to be more clonally expanded and to have lower generation probabilities than equally common non-associated chains. Because the 87-base-pair reads could not distinguish some IMGT-functional V segments, including TRBV6-2 and TRBV6-3, those segments were excluded. Strong co-occurrence of HLA alleles, especially DR and DQ, made assigning TCR associations to individual alleles difficult. The earlier analysis of around 600 of the donors excluded approximately 17 rarely observed V segments, including chromosome 9 orphons, because counts were too low. According to a later genetic analysis, donors in an Asian-associated ancestry cluster had fewer N-insertions in productive TCRs than the approximately 630-donor mean. In an earlier analysis of about 550 of the donors, most TCR beta V segments were observed in productive rearrangements about 87% or about 30% of the time, broadly matching IMGT annotations. Across donors, most TCR sequences were observed very rarely, whereas some public TCRs were present in many individuals. An association between a missense DCLRE1C variant and V-gene and J-gene trimming of TCR beta chains was found in a later genetic analysis and replicated in an independent cohort. A cluster of highly shared sequence variants was judged likely to represent a technical artifact of the sequencing pipeline. In a later analysis, TCR association rates were found to vary across HLA loci, with the most associated TCRs seen for DRB1 alleles and the fewest for HLA-C alleles.

The CDR3 holds 10 amino acids from the cysteine to the phenylalanine. Only CDR3 DNA is held: 30 bases, read in frame from base 1. V and J are trimmed by 8 bases and 6 bases, and the gene matches miss 0 bases of the junction. The germline V gene (reference sequence) sets CDR1 to GTSNPN and CDR2 to SVGIG. This chain is built from TRBV30 and TRBJ2-7; TRBD1 aligns with 11 central bases. Sample: PBMCs. The sequence was obtained from a man in his forties in good health and CMV-seropositive. In nucleotides, the sequence is TGTGCCGGGACAGGGGGCGAGCAGTACTTC. Translated, this is CAGTGGEQYF.